Below, 2 T cell receptor beta chains from the same sample are listed, as sequenced in a study of a mutant IDH1 vaccine in newly diagnosed glioma. Their cognate antigens are unknown. TCRdb keeps only in-frame clones here, not all; method: immunoSEQ multiplex PCR. The sample has about 56,000 clones, 60% to 80% seen once. Described time point: week 47, end of study. Every single dose of the vaccine, 300 ug of mutant IDH1 20-mer peptide, came with topical imiquimod. The specimen was PBMCs, collected from a glioma patient whose treatment included an IDH1 peptide vaccine. All receptors come from a man aged 50 to 59 with glioma.

The table lists this clone with a few counts. The chain combines TRBV11-2 with TRBJ2-7, with D hard to call. The CDR3 has 14 residues. The V end was cut by 5 bases, the J end by 3 bases, with 14 bases between. Germline-derived CDR1 and CDR2 are SGHAT and FQNNGV. CDR3 sequence reads: CASSISTRRYEQYF. The DNA of the CDR3 is TGTGCCAGCAGCATCTCGACACGCCGCTACGAGCAGTACTTC.

The genes are TRBV7-6 and TRBJ1-2, with unresolved D. V lost 4 bases, J lost 8 bases, and 14 bases lay in between. Per germline, CDR1 SGHVS and CDR2 FNYEAQ. The length of the CDR3 is 13 residues. CDR3 sequence reads: CASSSLPMRGYTF. The CDR3 DNA is TGTGCCAGCAGCTCTCTCCCTATGAGGGGCTACACCTTC.